This T cell receptor (beta chain) was obtained from a study of cytomegalovirus exposure and HLA in healthy donors. Primers: 60 Vbeta forward and 13 Jbeta reverse. Sequenced by immunoSEQ multiplex PCR; TCRdb stores in-frame clones only, minus some. The data contain about 160,000 clones, about 86% of them singletons. Trimming at V came to 5 bases and at J to 5 bases, leaving 15 bases not matched to a gene. Germline loops: CDR1 SEHNR, CDR2 FQNEAQ (reference sequence). CDR3 length: 17 amino acids. The receptor was isolated from a woman aged 18-29 years in good health and CMV-seronegative. The rearrangement links TRBV7-9 to TRBJ2-1; 7 nucleotides match TRBD2. The specimen sequenced was PBMCs. CDR3 amino acids: CASSRRMGLAVNNEQFF. The CDR3 bases are TGTGCCAGCAGCCGGAGGATGGGGCTAGCGGTGAACAATGAGCAGTTCTTC. Full variable domain (missing parts from reference TRBV7-9 and TRBJ2-1): DTGVSQNPRHKITKRGQNVTFRCDPISEHNRLYWYRQTLGQGPEFLTYFQNEAQLEKSRLLSDRFSAERPKGSFSTLEIQRTEQGDSAMYLCASSRRMGLAVNNEQFFGPGTRLTVL.